This TCR beta chain derives from a study of cytomegalovirus exposure and HLA in healthy donors. Study-wide results and limits: Versus the 666-donor mean, an Asian-associated ancestry cluster reportedly showed fewer N-insertions in a later analysis.

The PCR was carried out with 60 Vbeta primers and 13 Jbeta primers. Sequencing used immunoSEQ multiplex PCR; TCRdb keeps in-frame clones, though not all of them. In the table there are about 120,000 clones, roughly 72% of which are singletons. This CDR3 region has 15 residues. With 4 bases removed from V and 5 bases from J, the gap between germline ends came to 18 bases. Per germline, CDR1 SGHTS and CDR2 YDEGEE. In the case of this clone: Antigen: not known.

Donors counted as nominally healthy when sampled, yet unrecorded immune exposures were likely. This receptor was obtained from a man aged 35-49 years in good health and CMV-seropositive. The specimen was PBMCs. The chain carries TRBV5-8 and TRBJ1-1, with D hard to call. In nucleotides, the CDR3 is TGTGCCAGCAGCCCGAGGGTCCCTGAGGGAACTGAAGCTTTCTTT. Amino acids: CASSPRVPEGTEAFF.